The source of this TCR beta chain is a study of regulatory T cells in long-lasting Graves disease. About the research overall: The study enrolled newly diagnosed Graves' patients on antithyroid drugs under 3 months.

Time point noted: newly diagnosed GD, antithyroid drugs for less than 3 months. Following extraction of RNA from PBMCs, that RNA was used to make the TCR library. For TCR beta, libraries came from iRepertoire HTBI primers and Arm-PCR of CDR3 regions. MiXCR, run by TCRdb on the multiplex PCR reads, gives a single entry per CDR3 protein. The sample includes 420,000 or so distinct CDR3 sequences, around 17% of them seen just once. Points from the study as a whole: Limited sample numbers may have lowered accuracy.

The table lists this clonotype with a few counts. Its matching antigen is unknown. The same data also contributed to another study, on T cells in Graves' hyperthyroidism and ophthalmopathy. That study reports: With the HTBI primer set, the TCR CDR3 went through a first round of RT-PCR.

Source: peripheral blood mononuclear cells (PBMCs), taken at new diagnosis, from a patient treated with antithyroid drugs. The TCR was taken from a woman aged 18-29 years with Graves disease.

Here the CDR3 DNA reads TGTGCCATCAGTGTCCCAGCGGACAATGAGCAGTTCTTC. This codes for CAISVPADNEQFF. The V call is TRBV10-3, the J call TRBJ2-1, with a weak D call TRBD2 (5 bases). Germline loops: CDR1 ENHRY, CDR2 SYGVKD. This CDR3 has 13 residues. Trimming took 4 bases from V and 5 from J, leaving 9 bases between them.